This TCR beta chain was documented in a study of blood T cell repertoires in COVID-19 (dated by TCRdb to 2019 to 2021). Looking at the study overall: Samples from collaborators originated in the United States, Italy and Spain and spanned both the acute and convalescent phases of COVID-19. The material from the prospective study consisted of cDNA or gDNA derived from T cells, B-cell-depleted T cells, or PBMCs. Deeply sampled blood TCRbeta repertoires from subjects exposed to, actively infected with, or recovered from COVID-19 were included in the dataset. A freely available public database, intended as a resource for researchers studying the immune response to SARS-CoV-2, is where the repertoires were released. Samples came from the ongoing ImmuneRACE study (first 160 participants) plus 1,254 subjects from 6 global collaborators. Nearly every sample came with metadata listing a de-identified subject ID, COVID-19 status, age in years and sex. Where available, HLA class I and class II types were taken from metadata supplied by the sample provider and were not determined by assay-based typing. What the study reported, not specific to this receptor: The quantity of clinical and demographic metadata differed by source and by participant and was supplied without curation.

The junction shows trimming of 0 bases on V and 4 bases on J, plus 4 bases between the germline ends. The cysteine opens and the phenylalanine closes a CDR3 of 14 amino acids. The retained sequence is limited to the CDR3, 42 bases, with the frame set at the first base. In the germline V gene (reference sequence), CDR1 corresponds to LGHDT and CDR2 to YNNKEL. Regarding this clone: This receptor's antigen is unknown. One base away there is no much larger clone; base qualities are not given.

One collaborating source in Seattle enrolled patients during active infection and followed them longitudinally through the course of disease. The collaborating institutions used their own protocols to collect whole blood in K2EDTA tubes. For TCRbeta analysis, collaborators shipped samples in one of three forms: frozen whole blood, isolated PBMCs, or DNA extracted from either of those sample types. The immunoSEQ Assay, a bias-controlled multiplex PCR, was used to amplify TCRbeta CDR3 regions from genomic DNA. In the authors' own workflow: Within the assay, amplification of reference gene primers was used to estimate how many nucleated cells each sample contained. To quantify the absolute abundance of each unique TCRbeta CDR3 rearrangement, sequence reads were collapsed and filtered. For each sample, productive Simpson clonality was calculated by taking the square root of Simpson's diversity index across productive rearrangements. Imported from immuneACCESS, the table was reduced by TCRdb to in-frame sequences with V and J called. These copies leave out some clones; in studies compared against another copy, an unresolved V gene accounts for under half, and the cause of the remainder is not known. For V, J and clone size, that table is used; D and trimming come from the DNA. This sample gives 250,000 to 350,000 clones in total; roughly 88% of them show up just once. Together, the top ten hold 0.87% of the sample.

The V gene is TRBV3-1 (or the pseudogene TRBV3-2) and the J gene is TRBJ1-6; no D gene call is confident. The material sequenced was peripheral blood. The sequence derives from a human donor with COVID-19, enrolled during active disease. The donor label of this sample is uncertain. The CDR3 region: CASSQERYNSPLHF. At the DNA level, the sequence is TGTGCCAGCAGCCAAGAACGGTATAATTCACCCCTCCACTTT.